This T cell receptor (beta chain) stems from a study of blood T cell repertoires in COVID-19. Study in general: Samples of COVID-19 (acute and convalescent) were obtained from the United States, Italy and Spain. PBMCs, B-cell-depleted T cells, or T cells were the source of the cDNA or gDNA that made up the material.

Authors' processing steps: Reference gene primer amplification gave nucleated cell count estimates. Sequencing used immunoSEQ multiplex PCR; TCRdb keeps in-frame clones, though not all of them. From that table come the V and J calls and clone size; the DNA was used to work out D and trimming. Here the sample spans approximately 130,000 clones, about four fifths being singletons. CDR1 and CDR2 from the germline V gene are GTSNPN and SVGIG (reference sequence). V lost 0 bases, J lost 8 bases, and 10 bases lay in between. CDR3 length equals 12 residues. The chain carries TRBV30 and TRBJ1-2; D may be TRBD1 (6 bases). The clonotype comes from a man aged 35 to 55 with active or convalescent COVID-19. Sequencing was done on a sample of peripheral blood. The CDR3 DNA follows: TGTGCCTGGAGTGTACAGGGATCCGGCTACACCTTC. Protein: CAWSVQGSGYTF. Full variable domain (missing parts from reference TRBV30 and TRBJ1-2): SQTIHQWPATLVQPVGSPLSLECTVEGTSNPNLYWYRQAAGRGLQLLFYSVGIGQISSEVPQNLSASRPQDRQFILSSKKLLLSDSGFYLCAWSVQGSGYTFGSGTRLTVV.